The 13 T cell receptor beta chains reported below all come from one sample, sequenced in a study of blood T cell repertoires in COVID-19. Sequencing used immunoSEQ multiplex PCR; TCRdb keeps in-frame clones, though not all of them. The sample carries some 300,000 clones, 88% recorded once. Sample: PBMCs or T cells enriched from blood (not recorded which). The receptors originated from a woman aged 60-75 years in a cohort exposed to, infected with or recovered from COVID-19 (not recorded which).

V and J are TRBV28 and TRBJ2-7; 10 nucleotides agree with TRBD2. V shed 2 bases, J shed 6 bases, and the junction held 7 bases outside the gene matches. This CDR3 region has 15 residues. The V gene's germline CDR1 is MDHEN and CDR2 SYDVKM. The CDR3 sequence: CASSLGLAERREQYF. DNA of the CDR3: TGTGCCAGCAGTTTAGGACTAGCGGAGAGGCGCGAGCAGTACTTC.

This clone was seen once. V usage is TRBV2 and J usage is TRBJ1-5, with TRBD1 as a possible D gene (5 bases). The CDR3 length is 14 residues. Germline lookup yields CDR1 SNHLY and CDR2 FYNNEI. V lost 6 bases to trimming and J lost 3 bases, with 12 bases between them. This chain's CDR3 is CASRDDSPNQPQHF. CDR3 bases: TGTGCCAGCAGAGACGACAGTCCCAATCAGCCCCAGCATTTT.

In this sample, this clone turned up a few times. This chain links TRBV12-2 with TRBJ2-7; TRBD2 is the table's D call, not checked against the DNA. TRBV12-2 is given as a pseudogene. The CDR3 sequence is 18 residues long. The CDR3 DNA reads TGTGCAAGTCGCTTTCCCCGTTCGCGGACTAGCGGGAGGTACGAGCAGTACTTC. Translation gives CASRFPRSRTSGRYEQYF.

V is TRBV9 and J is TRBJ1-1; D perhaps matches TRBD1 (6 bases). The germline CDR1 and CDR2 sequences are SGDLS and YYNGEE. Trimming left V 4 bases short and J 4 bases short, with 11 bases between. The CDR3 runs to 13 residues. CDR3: CASSSRRGTEAFF. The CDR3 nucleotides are TGTGCCAGCAGCTCCCGCAGGGGCACTGAAGCTTTCTTT.

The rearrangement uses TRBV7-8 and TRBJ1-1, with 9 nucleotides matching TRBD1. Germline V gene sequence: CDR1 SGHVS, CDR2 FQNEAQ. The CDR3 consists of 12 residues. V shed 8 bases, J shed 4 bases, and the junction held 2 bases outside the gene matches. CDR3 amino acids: CASSQGATEAFF. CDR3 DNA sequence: TGTGCCAGCTCACAGGGGGCCACTGAAGCTTTCTTT.

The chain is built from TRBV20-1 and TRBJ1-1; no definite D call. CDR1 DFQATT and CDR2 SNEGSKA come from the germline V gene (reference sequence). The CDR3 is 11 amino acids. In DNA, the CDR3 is TGCGCGGGGAAACAGAACACTGAAGCTTTCTTT. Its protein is CAGKQNTEAFF.

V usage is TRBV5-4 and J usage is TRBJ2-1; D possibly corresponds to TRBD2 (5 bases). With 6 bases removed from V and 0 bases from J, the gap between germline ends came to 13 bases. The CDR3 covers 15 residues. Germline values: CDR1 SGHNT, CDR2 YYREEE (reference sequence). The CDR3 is CASTHPGSSYNEQFF. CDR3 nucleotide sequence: TGTGCCAGCACCCATCCGGGGAGCTCCTACAATGAGCAGTTCTTC.

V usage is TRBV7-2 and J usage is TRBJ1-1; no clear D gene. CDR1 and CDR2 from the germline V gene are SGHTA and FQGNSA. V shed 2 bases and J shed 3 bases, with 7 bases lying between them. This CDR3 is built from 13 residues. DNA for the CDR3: TGTGCCAGCAGCTTAACAGCCTACACTGAAGCTTTCTTT. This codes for CASSLTAYTEAFF.

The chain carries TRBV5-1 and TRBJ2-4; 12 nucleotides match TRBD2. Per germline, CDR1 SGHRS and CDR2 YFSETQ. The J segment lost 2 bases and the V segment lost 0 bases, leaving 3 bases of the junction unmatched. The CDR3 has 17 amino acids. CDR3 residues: CASSLALAGGPKNIQYF. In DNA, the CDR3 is TGCGCCAGCAGCTTGGCTCTAGCGGGAGGGCCCAAAAACATTCAGTACTTC.

This chain's CDR3 is CASSQSPGNTEAFF. The CDR3 DNA is TGTGCCAGCAGCCAATCTCCAGGGAACACTGAAGCTTTCTTT. V usage is TRBV3-1 (or the pseudogene TRBV3-2) and J usage is TRBJ1-1; D not resolved. Germline V CDR1 and CDR2: LGHDT, YNNKEL (reference sequence). This CDR3 has 14 amino acids. Trimming left V 2 bases short and J 1 base short, with 8 bases between.

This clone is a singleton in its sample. The CDR3 region is CASSFQGGLTYEQYF. CDR3 in DNA: TGTGCCAGCAGCTTCCAGGGGGGTCTTACCTACGAGCAGTACTTC. The chain carries TRBV7-3 and TRBJ2-7; perhaps TRBD1 as D (7 bases). V lost 3 bases and J lost 2, with 14 bases in between. This CDR3 contains 15 residues. CDR1 SGHTA and CDR2 FQGTGA come from the germline V gene.

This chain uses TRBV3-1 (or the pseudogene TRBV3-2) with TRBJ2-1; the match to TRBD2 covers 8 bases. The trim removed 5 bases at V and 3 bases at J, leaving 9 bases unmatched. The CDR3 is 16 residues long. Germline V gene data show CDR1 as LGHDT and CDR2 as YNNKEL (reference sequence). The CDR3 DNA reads TGTGCCAGCAGCGACCCCCCCGGGACTAGCTACAATGAGCAGTTCTTC. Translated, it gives CASSDPPGTSYNEQFF.

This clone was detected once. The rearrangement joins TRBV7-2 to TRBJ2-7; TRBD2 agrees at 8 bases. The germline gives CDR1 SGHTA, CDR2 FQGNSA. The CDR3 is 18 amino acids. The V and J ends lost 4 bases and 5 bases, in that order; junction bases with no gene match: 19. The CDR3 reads CASSSQGWDGRALDEQYF. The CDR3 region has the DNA TGTGCCAGCAGCTCACAGGGTTGGGACGGGAGGGCCCTCGACGAGCAGTACTTC.